The rows below give T cell receptor beta chains drawn from one sample of a study of blood T cell repertoires in COVID-19. Data came from immunoSEQ multiplex PCR; TCRdb stores just in-frame clones and leaves some out. Among 450,000 to 500,000 clones listed, about 85% were seen once. The sequencing sample was made of PBMCs or T cells enriched from blood (not recorded which). These receptors were collected from a woman aged 18 to 35 who had recovered from COVID-19. Each CDR3 is given with its conserved first and last residue. The order of the fields is V gene, clone size, D gene, J gene, CDR3 DNA, CDR3 protein. The D gene is left open where the match is weak. Clone size, where shown, is once, few, many, or a class for clones that have expanded.

v_call: TRBV5-1; clone_size: NA; d_call: NA; j_call: TRBJ1-5; cdr3_nt: TGCGCCAGCAGCCCCGGACAGCAGGATCAGCCCCAGCATTTT; cdr3_aa: CASSPGQQDQPQHF
v_call: TRBV30; clone_size: NA; d_call: NA; j_call: TRBJ1-5; cdr3_nt: TGTGCCTGGAGTGGCTCAGGGGATCAGCCCCAGCATTTT; cdr3_aa: CAWSGSGDQPQHF
v_call: TRBV24-1; clone_size: NA; d_call: NA; j_call: TRBJ2-2; cdr3_nt: TGTGCCTTACCTAGAGGGTGTGACACCGGGGAGCTGTTTTTT; cdr3_aa: CALPRGCDTGELFF
v_call: TRBV7-2; clone_size: NA; d_call: TRBD2; j_call: TRBJ2-7; cdr3_nt: TGTGCCAGCAGCTTAGGCGGGGGGGCCTACGAGCAGTACTTC; cdr3_aa: CASSLGGGAYEQYF
v_call: TRBV20-1; clone_size: NA; d_call: TRBD1; j_call: TRBJ2-1; cdr3_nt: TGCAGTGCTAGTCTCGGACAGGGATACAATGAGCAGTTCTTC; cdr3_aa: CSASLGQGYNEQFF
v_call: TRBV6-4; clone_size: NA; d_call: NA; j_call: TRBJ2-7; cdr3_nt: TGTGCCAGCATGCCAGCCCGGGGCTTC; cdr3_aa: CASMPARGF
v_call: TRBV7-9; clone_size: NA; d_call: NA; j_call: TRBJ1-1; cdr3_nt: TGTGCCAGCAGCTCAATGGGGACTGAAGAAGCTTTCTTT; cdr3_aa: CASSSMGTEEAFF
v_call: TRBV5-1; clone_size: NA; d_call: TRBD1; j_call: TRBJ2-7; cdr3_nt: TGCGCCAGCAGCTATGGACAGGGTACCTACGAGCAGTACTTC; cdr3_aa: CASSYGQGTYEQYF
v_call: TRBV5-8; clone_size: NA; d_call: NA; j_call: TRBJ2-3; cdr3_nt: TGTGCCAGCAGCCTTAAACCCAGGGGAGGGGAAAGCACAGATACGCAGTATTTT; cdr3_aa: CASSLKPRGGESTDTQYF
v_call: TRBV19; clone_size: NA; d_call: TRBD1; j_call: TRBJ1-2; cdr3_nt: TGTGCCAGTATTTCGTCTAGAGGGGGCTCAGCTACTAACTATGGCTACACCTTC; cdr3_aa: CASISSRGGSATNYGYTF
v_call: TRBV4-1; clone_size: NA; d_call: NA; j_call: TRBJ1-3; cdr3_nt: TGCGCCAGCAGCCAAGATGGAGGGTTCTCTGGAAACACCATATATTTT; cdr3_aa: CASSQDGGFSGNTIYF
v_call: TRBV12-3/TRBV12-4; clone_size: NA; d_call: NA; j_call: TRBJ1-1; cdr3_nt: TGTGCCAGCAGTTTAACCCGCGGGACTGAAGCTTTCTTT; cdr3_aa: CASSLTRGTEAFF
v_call: TRBV7-8; clone_size: NA; d_call: NA; j_call: TRBJ2-7; cdr3_nt: TGTGCCAGCAGCTTAGGCAGGGGCCAAGCGGAGCAGTACTTC; cdr3_aa: CASSLGRGQAEQYF
v_call: TRBV4-2; clone_size: NA; d_call: NA; j_call: TRBJ2-5; cdr3_nt: TGTGCCAGCAGCCAAGATCGCAGGGGAGAGACCCAGTACTTC; cdr3_aa: CASSQDRRGETQYF
v_call: TRBV3-1/TRBV3-2; clone_size: NA; d_call: TRBD1; j_call: TRBJ1-2; cdr3_nt: TGTGCCAGCAGCCCGGGGCTGACAGGGGATGGCTACACCTTC; cdr3_aa: CASSPGLTGDGYTF
v_call: TRBV30; clone_size: NA; d_call: NA; j_call: TRBJ1-6; cdr3_nt: TGTGCCTGGAGTGACAGGGCTAATTCACCCCTCCACTTT; cdr3_aa: CAWSDRANSPLHF
v_call: TRBV5-4; clone_size: NA; d_call: NA; j_call: TRBJ2-3; cdr3_nt: TGTGCCAGCTCCGAGGCCGTCGGAGATACGCAGTATTTT; cdr3_aa: CASSEAVGDTQYF
v_call: TRBV4-1; clone_size: NA; d_call: NA; j_call: TRBJ1-4; cdr3_nt: TGCGCCAGCAGCCCCCAGGGAGGGCGGGAAAAACTGTTTTTT; cdr3_aa: CASSPQGGREKLFF
v_call: TRBV7-2; clone_size: NA; d_call: TRBD2; j_call: TRBJ2-7; cdr3_nt: TGTGCCAGCAGCCCGAGCGATCCAAGGACTAGCGGGAAAGTCCTCGAGCAGTACTTC; cdr3_aa: CASSPSDPRTSGKVLEQYF
v_call: TRBV6-5; clone_size: NA; d_call: NA; j_call: TRBJ2-2; cdr3_nt: TGTGCCAGCAGTAGGGCAGGGGAAACCGGGGAGCTGTTTTTT; cdr3_aa: CASSRAGETGELFF
v_call: TRBV30; clone_size: NA; d_call: NA; j_call: TRBJ1-2; cdr3_nt: TGTGCCTGGAGTGCCCTAATAGGCTACACCTTC; cdr3_aa: CAWSALIGYTF
v_call: TRBV6-1; clone_size: NA; d_call: NA; j_call: TRBJ1-2; cdr3_nt: TGTGCCAGCAGTGAAAGTGCAGGGTATGGCTACACCTTC; cdr3_aa: CASSESAGYGYTF
v_call: TRBV4-1; clone_size: NA; d_call: NA; j_call: TRBJ2-7; cdr3_nt: TGCGCCAGCAGCCAAGATGGCAGGGGCTACGAGCAGTACTTC; cdr3_aa: CASSQDGRGYEQYF
v_call: TRBV29-1; clone_size: NA; d_call: NA; j_call: TRBJ1-1; cdr3_nt: TGCAGCGTATCGATGCCTCGGGAGGCCGCAGCTTTCTTT; cdr3_aa: CSVSMPREAAAFF
v_call: TRBV2; clone_size: NA; d_call: NA; j_call: TRBJ1-4; cdr3_nt: TGTGCCAGCATCATACAGAGGGTTCCGAATGAAAAACTGTTTTTT; cdr3_aa: CASIIQRVPNEKLFF
v_call: TRBV30; clone_size: NA; d_call: NA; j_call: TRBJ2-1; cdr3_nt: TGTCCACACCCTCAGGGAAGTAACAATGAGCAGTTCTTC; cdr3_aa: CPHPQGSNNEQFF
v_call: TRBV3-1/TRBV3-2; clone_size: once; d_call: TRBD1; j_call: TRBJ1-2; cdr3_nt: TGTGCCAGCAGCCAAGCCGGGACAGGGGGCATTGATGGCTACACCTTC; cdr3_aa: CASSQAGTGGIDGYTF
v_call: TRBV11-1; clone_size: NA; d_call: NA; j_call: TRBJ1-1; cdr3_nt: TGTGCCAGCACCCTCGGGAACACTGAAGCTTTCTTT; cdr3_aa: CASTLGNTEAFF
v_call: TRBV5-1; clone_size: NA; d_call: NA; j_call: TRBJ1-5; cdr3_nt: TGCGCCAGCAGCTTGGAAGGGGAGGGCAATCAGCCCCAGCATTTT; cdr3_aa: CASSLEGEGNQPQHF
v_call: TRBV19; clone_size: NA; d_call: NA; j_call: TRBJ1-1; cdr3_nt: TGTGCCAGTAGATTGGAGGGAGGTATGAACACTGAAGCTTTCTTT; cdr3_aa: CASRLEGGMNTEAFF
v_call: TRBV20-1; clone_size: NA; d_call: NA; j_call: TRBJ2-5; cdr3_nt: TGCAGTGCCCGACTTGGGGAGACCCAGTACTTC; cdr3_aa: CSARLGETQYF
v_call: TRBV4-1; clone_size: NA; d_call: TRBD2; j_call: TRBJ2-1; cdr3_nt: TGCGCCAGCAGCCAGGGCGGGTCGGGGGGGCTCCACAATGAGCAGTTCTTC; cdr3_aa: CASSQGGSGGLHNEQFF
v_call: TRBV2; clone_size: few; d_call: NA; j_call: TRBJ1-1; cdr3_nt: TGTGCCAGCAGTGAACAAGGGGGAGTATCTGAAGCTTTCTTT; cdr3_aa: CASSEQGGVSEAFF
v_call: TRBV19; clone_size: NA; d_call: NA; j_call: TRBJ1-5; cdr3_nt: TGTGCCAGTAGTATAGATGCGGACAGACTATTCAATCAGCCCCAGCATTTT; cdr3_aa: CASSIDADRLFNQPQHF
v_call: TRBV19; clone_size: few; d_call: TRBD1; j_call: TRBJ1-1; cdr3_nt: TGTGCCAGTAGTATTTCGGTAGGGGGCCTGTACACTGAAGCTTTCTTT; cdr3_aa: CASSISVGGLYTEAFF
v_call: TRBV6-5; clone_size: NA; d_call: NA; j_call: TRBJ2-7; cdr3_nt: TGTGCCAGCAGAAACAACTACGAGCAGTACTTC; cdr3_aa: CASRNNYEQYF
v_call: TRBV18; clone_size: NA; d_call: NA; j_call: TRBJ2-3; cdr3_nt: TGTGCCAGCTCGCCGACTAGGGGGCCCGATACGCAGTATTTT; cdr3_aa: CASSPTRGPDTQYF
v_call: TRBV6-5; clone_size: NA; d_call: NA; j_call: TRBJ1-1; cdr3_nt: TGTGCCAGCAGTTACCGAAGAGGTGACACTGAAGCTTTCTTT; cdr3_aa: CASSYRRGDTEAFF
v_call: TRBV21-1; clone_size: NA; d_call: NA; j_call: TRBJ1-1; cdr3_nt: TGTGCCAGCAGCAAAGCCGAGGCGAACACTGAAGCTTTCTTT; cdr3_aa: CASSKAEANTEAFF
v_call: TRBV11-2; clone_size: NA; d_call: TRBD1; j_call: TRBJ1-2; cdr3_nt: TGTGCCAGCAGCTCAAGGACAGGGGGGGGCTATGACTATGGCTACACCTTC; cdr3_aa: CASSSRTGGGYDYGYTF
v_call: TRBV27; clone_size: NA; d_call: NA; j_call: TRBJ1-6; cdr3_nt: TGTGCCAGCAGTTTTTATGGCTCAGGGTCTCTCACCCTCCACTTT; cdr3_aa: CASSFYGSGSLTLHF
v_call: TRBV3-1/TRBV3-2; clone_size: NA; d_call: TRBD1; j_call: TRBJ1-2; cdr3_nt: TGTGCCAGCAGCCAAAGCGGGACAGGGGCTAACTATGGCTACACCTTC; cdr3_aa: CASSQSGTGANYGYTF
v_call: TRBV18; clone_size: NA; d_call: NA; j_call: TRBJ1-2; cdr3_nt: TGTGCCAGCTCACCCCCCAGGGGCGAAAACTATGGCTACACCTTC; cdr3_aa: CASSPPRGENYGYTF
v_call: TRBV30; clone_size: NA; d_call: NA; j_call: TRBJ1-2; cdr3_nt: TGTGCCTGGAGTAGAGAGGGAGGGAAGCCCACCTTC; cdr3_aa: CAWSREGGKPTF
v_call: TRBV2; clone_size: NA; d_call: NA; j_call: TRBJ2-2; cdr3_nt: TGTGCCAGCAGCCCTAGCCGGGGCGGGGAGCTGTTTTTT; cdr3_aa: CASSPSRGGELFF
v_call: TRBV5-5; clone_size: NA; d_call: NA; j_call: TRBJ1-6; cdr3_nt: TGTGCCAGCAGCTTGTCGCCCAGCTCCTATAATTCACCCCTCCACTTT; cdr3_aa: CASSLSPSSYNSPLHF
v_call: TRBV19; clone_size: NA; d_call: NA; j_call: TRBJ2-3; cdr3_nt: TGTGCCAGTAGTATAGCAGGGGACCTCCCGGATACGCAGTATTTT; cdr3_aa: CASSIAGDLPDTQYF
v_call: TRBV5-1; clone_size: NA; d_call: TRBD1; j_call: TRBJ2-2; cdr3_nt: TGCGCCAGCAGTCCTTTCCGGGACAGGGGGGAAACCGGGGAGCTGTTTTTT; cdr3_aa: CASSPFRDRGETGELFF
v_call: TRBV30; clone_size: NA; d_call: NA; j_call: TRBJ1-2; cdr3_nt: TGTGCCTGGAGTCGGGGTTTTGAAGGCTACACCTTC; cdr3_aa: CAWSRGFEGYTF
v_call: TRBV5-1; clone_size: NA; d_call: NA; j_call: TRBJ2-1; cdr3_nt: TGCGCCAGCAGCGCCGGGTCCCCTTCCTACAATGAGCAGTTCTTC; cdr3_aa: CASSAGSPSYNEQFF
v_call: TRBV25-1; clone_size: NA; d_call: TRBD1; j_call: TRBJ1-1; cdr3_nt: TGTGCCAGCAGCCTTAACAGGGGAACTGAAGCTTTCTTT; cdr3_aa: CASSLNRGTEAFF